One and the same sample provided the 18 T cell receptor beta chains below, sequenced in a study of shared clonotypes between healthy human individuals. Only CD45RO-negative cells positively selected for CCR7 counted as naive CD8 cells, so terminally differentiated effector memory CD45RA+ cells were excluded. Some clones are missing from TCRdb's copy, which holds only in-frame ones; the method was immunoSEQ multiplex PCR. This table holds some 2.1 million clones, roughly 93% found once. The sequenced sample was naive CD8+ T cells from PBMCs. These TCRs come from a man aged 18 to 35 in good health. Some clones in this sample may be carry-over from other donors' samples.

Comments on this clone: Other DNA sequences from this sample encode an identical CDR3 as well. The V gene is TRBV7-8, the J gene TRBJ2-7; D is undetermined. CDR3 length: 14 amino acids. The V gene's germline CDR1 is SGHVS and CDR2 FQNEAQ. V was shortened by 1 base and J by 2 bases, with 9 bases between the two germline ends. The CDR3 nucleotides read TGTGCCAGCAGCTTAGGCGCCAGAACCTACGAGCAGTACTTC. This sequence encodes CASSLGARTYEQYF.

This clone was detected a few times. This sequence joins TRBV7-9 and TRBJ1-5; D not resolved. The CDR3 runs 14 residues. Germline-derived CDR1 and CDR2 are SEHNR and FQNEAQ (reference sequence). The germline V and J ends were trimmed by 4 bases and 2 bases, with 9 bases remaining between them. In nucleotides, the CDR3 is TGTGCCAGCAGCTGGGAGGAGGGCAATCAGCCCCAGCATTTT. Translated, it gives CASSWEEGNQPQHF.

CDR3 amino acids: CASSGRGWSSYEQYF. CDR3 DNA: TGTGCCAGCAGCGGTAGGGGGTGGAGCTCCTACGAGCAGTACTTC. The chain links TRBV11-2 to TRBJ2-7; possibly TRBD1 for D (6 bases). Germline lookup yields CDR1 SGHAT and CDR2 FQNNGV. The CDR3 totals 15 residues. V was shortened by 5 bases and J by 0 bases, with 14 bases between the two germline ends.

This sequence joins TRBV27 and TRBJ2-2; D tentatively reads TRBD1 or TRBD2 (5 bases each). The CDR3 has 12 amino acids. Trimming took off 6 bases at V and 6 bases at J, with 8 bases between the two ends. CDR1 is MNHEY, CDR2 SMNVEV, per germline (reference sequence). The CDR3 region is CASRRGAGELFF. CDR3 DNA sequence: TGTGCCAGCAGAAGGGGAGCCGGGGAGCTGTTTTTT.

The genes are TRBV25-1 and TRBJ2-5; the D gene could be TRBD1 or TRBD2 (7 bases each). V gave up 0 bases and J gave up 5 bases, with 10 bases separating them. The germline V gene encodes CDR1 MGHDK and CDR2 SYGVNS. The CDR3 has 14 amino acids. CDR3 residues: CASSEYRGGETQYF. Written as DNA, the CDR3 is TGTGCCAGCAGTGAATACAGGGGGGGTGAGACCCAGTACTTC. The whole variable domain, filled in from reference TRBV25-1 and TRBJ2-5, reads EADIYQTPRYLVIGTGKKITLECSQTMGHDKMYWYQQDPGMELHLIHYSYGVNSTEKGDLSSESTVSRIRTEHFPLTLESARPSHTSQYLCASSEYRGGETQYFGPGTRLLVL.

As regards this clone: This sample includes further DNA sequences coding for the same CDR3. The rearrangement uses TRBV7-9 and TRBJ2-7, with no clear D. V was cut by 2 bases and J by 1 base, with 9 bases left in between. This CDR3 is built from 14 residues. CDR1 SEHNR and CDR2 FQNEAQ come from the germline V gene (reference sequence). The CDR3 sequence is CASSLSEQSYEQYF. CDR3 nucleotide sequence: TGTGCCAGCAGCTTATCAGAGCAGTCCTACGAGCAGTACTTC.

CDR3 coding DNA: TGTGCCTGGAGAATCGGGGGAGGACCAGTGGGCTATGGCTACACCTTC. Protein: CAWRIGGGPVGYGYTF. V usage is TRBV30 and J usage is TRBJ1-2; D perhaps matches TRBD1 (5 bases). Germline CDR1 and CDR2: GTSNPN and SVGIG (reference sequence). Trimming stripped 3 bases from V and 4 bases from J, with 21 bases between. This CDR3 region has 16 residues. Full variable domain (missing parts from reference TRBV30 and TRBJ1-2): SQTIHQWPATLVQPVGSPLSLECTVEGTSNPNLYWYRQAAGRGLQLLFYSVGIGQISSEVPQNLSASRPQDRQFILSSKKLLLSDSGFYLCAWRIGGGPVGYGYTFGSGTRLTVV.

The V gene is TRBV7-8, the J gene TRBJ1-4; a weak D match, TRBD1 (5 bases). Germline-derived CDR1 and CDR2 are SGHVS and FQNEAQ. V gave up 3 bases and J gave up 6 bases, with 17 bases separating them. The CDR3 spans 16 residues. Here the CDR3 DNA reads TGTGCCAGCAGCTTGCCCCCGGAGGGGCGCGATGAAAAACTGTTTTTT. The encoded protein is CASSLPPEGRDEKLFF.

The rearrangement links TRBV4-2 to TRBJ2-1; TRBD2 agrees at 7 bases. CDR3 length: 15 residues. Germline CDR1 LGHNA, CDR2 YNFKEQ. The V and J ends lost 4 bases and 1 base, in that order; junction bases with no gene match: 4. The CDR3 sequence: CASSPSGGSYNEQFF. The DNA for the CDR3 is TGTGCCAGCAGCCCCTCGGGAGGATCCTACAATGAGCAGTTCTTC.

The V gene is TRBV6-5, the J gene TRBJ2-5, with D tentatively TRBD2 (5 bases). This CDR3 has 15 residues. The germline gives CDR1 MNHEY, CDR2 SVGAGI. Trimming cost V 0 bases and J 0 bases, with 8 bases left between them. CDR3 DNA: TGTGCCAGCAGTTACTCGCAGCGGTACCAAGAGACCCAGTACTTC. Encoded protein: CASSYSQRYQETQYF.

The rearrangement joins TRBV2 to TRBJ2-4, with a possible D match to TRBD2 (5 bases). Trimming pared 4 bases from V and 0 bases from J, leaving 10 bases between. The CDR3 covers 15 residues. Germline CDR1 SNHLY, CDR2 FYNNEI. This CDR3 reads CASSVAPLAKNIQYF. The CDR3, as DNA: TGTGCCAGCAGTGTAGCGCCTCTAGCCAAAAACATTCAGTACTTC.

The rearrangement joins TRBV30 to TRBJ1-1; 7 bases are shared with TRBD1. The germline V gene encodes CDR1 GTSNPN and CDR2 SVGIG (reference sequence). The CDR3 has 15 residues. The trim removed 0 bases at V and 0 bases at J, leaving 4 bases unmatched. The DNA of the CDR3 is TGTGCCTGGAGTGTGGCAGGGGGGATGAACACTGAAGCTTTCTTT. This sequence encodes CAWSVAGGMNTEAFF.

V and J are TRBV28 and TRBJ2-3; D remains ambiguous. The CDR3 sequence is 14 residues long. Trimming cost V 3 bases and J 10 bases, with 17 bases left between them. Germline assignment: CDR1 MDHEN and CDR2 SYDVKM. The CDR3 DNA reads TGTGCCAGCAGTTTTATCCACTGGCAAGAAGCGCAGTATTTT. Its translation: CASSFIHWQEAQYF.

The chain combines TRBV27 with TRBJ2-5; 9 positions agree with TRBD1. The CDR3 runs to 15 residues. Germline loops: CDR1 MNHEY, CDR2 SMNVEV (reference sequence). V lost 6 bases to trimming and J lost 3 bases; unmatched junction nucleotides: 8. The CDR3 DNA reads as TGTGCCAGCAGAGGTACAGGGGGCTTCGAAGAGACCCAGTACTTC. As protein: CASRGTGGFEETQYF.

This clone was picked up one time. J is TRBJ1-1 and V is TRBV27; no reliable D call. CDR3 length: 14 amino acids. Germline CDR1 is MNHEY and CDR2 is SMNVEV (reference sequence). V shed 5 bases and J shed 1 base, with 11 bases lying between them. The CDR3 DNA is TGTGCCAGCAGTCCCCTATTTGGGAACACTGAAGCTTTCTTT. Translating it yields CASSPLFGNTEAFF.

The chain has TRBV28 and TRBJ2-1; 7 bases are shared with TRBD1. Germline values: CDR1 MDHEN, CDR2 SYDVKM. The CDR3 loop spans 16 amino acids. V lost 3 bases to trimming and J lost 4 bases; unmatched junction nucleotides: 9. The CDR3 here is CASSLIGQEPYNEQFF. The CDR3 DNA is TGTGCCAGCAGTTTGATTGGACAGGAGCCATACAATGAGCAGTTCTTC.

The chain has TRBV28 and TRBJ2-1; possible D gene TRBD1, 6 bases. This CDR3 region has 14 residues. The germline V gene has CDR1 MDHEN and CDR2 SYDVKM. With 6 bases removed from V and 9 bases from J, the gap between germline ends came to 18 bases. This chain's CDR3 is CASSSRGDRREQFF. CDR3 sequence (DNA): TGTGCCAGCAGCTCCAGGGGAGACAGGCGTGAGCAGTTCTTC. Looking up the rest from reference TRBV28 and TRBJ2-1 gives the full variable domain: DVKVTQSSRYLVKRTGEKVFLECVQDMDHENMFWYRQDPGLGLRLIYFSYDVKMKEKGDIPEGYSVSREKKERFSLILESASTNQTSMYLCASSSRGDRREQFFGPGTRLTVL.

This clone was seen a single time. V is TRBV6-6 and J is TRBJ2-7; maybe TRBD2 (6 bases). V gave up 9 bases and J gave up 1 base, with 13 bases separating them. CDR1 and CDR2 from the germline V gene are MNHNY and SVGAGI (reference sequence). CDR3 length: 13 amino acids. This chain's CDR3 is CASLGDLSYEQYF. DNA for the CDR3: TGTGCCAGTTTAGGGGACTTATCCTACGAGCAGTACTTC.